The 2 T cell receptor beta chains below all came from one sample that was sequenced in a study of control samples from healthy donors and cancer patients (dated by TCRdb to 2018 to 2021). The library relied on the immunoSEQ multiplex PCR assay. TCRdb took this table from immuneACCESS and kept in-frame rearrangements with V and J called. Such tables lack part of the clones; where checked against another copy, unresolved V genes explain under half of the gap, and the rest is unexplained. For this sample there are more than 95,000 clones; approximately 92% appear just once. Less than 1.5% of the sample belongs to the ten largest clones. The sample was PBMCs. Receptor source: a woman in her fifties or sixties with colorectal cancer.

The chain couples TRBV5-1 to TRBJ2-7; a possible D gene is TRBD2 (6 bases). The germline CDR1 and CDR2 sequences are SGHRS and YFSETQ. The V end lost 4 bases, the J end lost 4 bases, and 18 bases lay between the germline ends. CDR3 size: 15 residues. CDR3 coding DNA: TGCGCCAGCAGCGGTAGCGGCCCCGGCGGATACGAGCAGTACTTC. This sequence encodes CASSGSGPGGYEQYF.

The chain is built from TRBV3-1 (or the pseudogene TRBV3-2) and TRBJ1-2, with D possibly TRBD1 on 5 matching bases. Germline V CDR1 and CDR2: LGHDT, YNNKEL (reference sequence). CDR3 length: 13 residues. V was cut by 4 bases and J by 4 bases, with 10 bases left in between. CDR3 bases: TGTGCCAGCAGCCCCAGGGACGGCTATGGCTACACCTTC. It yields the protein CASSPRDGYGYTF.